The rows below give T cell receptor beta chains drawn from one sample of a study of CXCR3-negative and CXCR3-positive naive CD8 T cells. TCRdb re-called the 5' RACE reads, yielding one record per CDR3 amino acid sequence without DNA. The data show around 88,000 distinct CDR3 sequences, and the top ten clones hold 0.95% to 1.4%. Sequenced input: naive CXCR3+ CD8+ T cells from blood. Receptor source: a human donor in good health. Some clones in this sample may be carry-over from other donors' samples. The CDR3 runs from the conserved cysteine through the conserved F or W. Each record gives: V gene, J gene, CDR3 protein.

V: TRBV7-9; J: TRBJ2-3; CDR3: CASSSPEGLAGVTDTQYF
V: TRBV29-1; J: TRBJ2-1; CDR3: CSVGGSSYNEQLF
V: TRBV6-5; J: TRBJ1-1; CDR3: CASSYSTMGTEAFF
V: TRBV27; J: TRBJ2-7; CDR3: CASSTSSQVYF
V: TRBV25-1; J: TRBJ1-3; CDR3: CASRDVSSGNTIYF
V: TRBV14; J: TRBJ2-7; CDR3: CASSQAPRWGDEQYF
V: TRBV7-9; J: TRBJ2-1; CDR3: CASSLVRGVLNEQFF
V: TRBV7-6; J: TRBJ1-3; CDR3: CASSSRQGVIGNTIYF
V: TRBV30; J: TRBJ2-7; CDR3: CAWNWGTGDEQYF
V: TRBV5-6; J: TRBJ2-3; CDR3: CASSTPGGPSTDTQYF
V: TRBV7-6; J: TRBJ2-1; CDR3: CASSTPRDRGYNEQFF
V: TRBV5-1; J: TRBJ2-2; CDR3: CASSFGGTSESVGELFF
V: TRBV5-1; J: TRBJ2-1; CDR3: CASSLLAGDRDEQFF
V: TRBV9; J: TRBJ2-7; CDR3: CASSVGTGGGYEQYF
V: TRBV7-2; J: TRBJ2-7; CDR3: CASSLISDEQYF
V: TRBV5-5; J: TRBJ1-5; CDR3: CASSRSQGAGQPQHF